Sequencing of this T cell receptor beta chain was carried out in a study of T-cell reconstitution after alpha-beta-depleted transplantation in children. The TCRbeta library incorporated unique molecular identifiers. TCRdb reprocessed the PCR reads via MiXCR and lists one record per CDR3 protein. Of roughly 100,000 distinct CDR3 sequences in the sample, roughly 8% were seen once. This clonotype has at least ten counts. Sample: PBMCs from the stem cell graft donor, taken from the stem cell graft. This receptor was identified in a human donor who donated a stem cell graft to a child with congenital amegakaryocytic thrombocytopenia.

CDR3 coding DNA: TGCGCCAGCAGCTCGGAGGGTTGGGGCGACTCAAAGGGAGCTTTCTTT. Protein product: CASSSEGWGDSKGAFF. The chain links TRBV5-1 to TRBJ1-1; maybe TRBD1 (5 bases). V was clipped by 3 bases and J by 10 bases, with 25 bases between them. From germline, CDR1 is SGHRS and CDR2 YFSETQ. The CDR3 runs 16 residues.